This T cell receptor (beta chain) stems from a study of T cells after yellow fever vaccination. As for the study in general: Fractions of low cell number were prepared using SMART-Seq v4 Ultra Low Input. Study findings and constraints: FACS-sorted repertoires might harbor abundant contaminating clonotypes from the bulk population.

Trimming stripped 2 bases from V and 2 bases from J, with 7 bases between. This CDR3 is 13 amino acids long. From germline, CDR1 is SGHTA and CDR2 FQGNSA. This clonotype showed up many times. The antigen remains unidentified. Template switching with 5'RACE generated the TCR cDNA and added a universal primer site and UMIs. TCRdb re-derived calls from the 5' RACE reads in MiXCR, one entry per CDR3 protein. Of some 69,000 distinct CDR3 sequences in the sample, 4.5% to 7.5% were seen once. The chain employs TRBV7-2 and TRBJ2-7; the D is unclear. This specimen was CD4+ T cells sorted from PBMCs, taken around 14 days after the first yellow fever vaccination. The clonotype comes from a man between 18 and 35 years old who received the YFV17D yellow fever vaccine. In DNA form, the CDR3 reads TGTGCCAGCAGCTTACTTCTTGCCTACGAGCAGTACTTC. Protein product: CASSLLLAYEQYF. The whole variable domain, remainder taken from reference TRBV7-2 and TRBJ2-7, is GAGVSQSPSNKVTEKGKDVELRCDPISGHTALYWYRQSLGQGLEFLIYFQGNSAPDKSGLPSDRFSAERTGGSVSTLTIQRTQQEDSAVYLCASSLLLAYEQYFGPGTRLTVT.